A single sample is the source of the 7 T cell receptor beta chains below, sequenced in a study of T cell responses to AZD1222 COVID-19 vaccine. Assay used: immunoSEQ multiplex PCR; TCRdb lists only in-frame clones, some missing. In the table there are 80,000 to 100,000 clones, about nine tenths of which are singletons. Sequenced material: peripheral blood, taken 28 days after the second AZD1222 dose. Receptors were obtained from an adult who received the AZD1222 COVID-19 vaccine.

The chain has TRBV2 and TRBJ1-1; D is unresolved. The V end was cut by 4 bases, the J end by 7 bases, with 13 bases between. From germline, CDR1 is SNHLY and CDR2 FYNNEI. This CDR3 contains 13 residues. In nucleotides, the CDR3 is TGTGCCAGCAGTGTAATTCCCGCCGGTGAAGCTTTCTTT. Protein product: CASSVIPAGEAFF.

The genes are TRBV30 and TRBJ1-1; D is possibly TRBD1 (5 bases). Germline V gene sequence: CDR1 GTSNPN, CDR2 SVGIG (reference sequence). The ends were cut back, 2 bases at V and 9 bases at J, with 10 bases in the middle. The CDR3 consists of 11 residues. CDR3 bases: TGTGCCTGGAGTCGGGGACTTAAAGCTTTCTTT. Protein product: CAWSRGLKAFF.

The chain is built from TRBV19 and TRBJ1-2, with a possible D match to TRBD1 (5 bases). V lost 10 bases to trimming and J lost 0 bases, with 21 bases between them. Looked up from germline, CDR1 is LNHDA and CDR2 is SQIVND (reference sequence). The CDR3 totals 16 residues. CDR3 sequence: CATSLQGVDANYGYTF. The CDR3 DNA follows: TGTGCCACCAGCCTCCAGGGAGTAGACGCTAACTATGGCTACACCTTC.

The chain uses TRBV6-5 and TRBJ1-1, with a weak D call TRBD1 (5 bases). Germline-derived CDR1 and CDR2 are MNHEY and SVGAGI. Trimming left V 8 bases short and J 1 base short, with 11 bases between. The CDR3 has 13 residues. This CDR3 is CASGRGRNTEAFF. CDR3 nucleotides: TGTGCCAGCGGGAGGGGCCGGAACACTGAAGCTTTCTTT.

This chain connects TRBV5-1 to TRBJ2-1; 14 bases map to TRBD2. The CDR3 loop spans 15 amino acids. Germline values: CDR1 SGHRS, CDR2 YFSETQ. Trimming at V came to 4 bases and at J to 5 bases, leaving 2 bases not matched to a gene. In nucleotides, the CDR3 is TGCGCCAGCAGCCCGGGACTAGCGGGAGACAATGAGCAGTTCTTC. Protein sequence: CASSPGLAGDNEQFF.

The CDR3 region has the DNA TGTGCCAGTAGTAAACCCGACAGGGCGTCGATTTCCCAAATGAACACTGAAGCTTTCTTT. This codes for CASSKPDRASISQMNTEAFF. The rearrangement uses TRBV19 and TRBJ1-1; 7 bases match TRBD1. Germline CDR1 is LNHDA and CDR2 is SQIVND (reference sequence). V lost 4 bases, J lost 0 bases, and 20 bases stayed unmatched. This CDR3 contains 20 residues.

The V and J genes are TRBV30 and TRBJ2-3; tentatively, D is TRBD1 (6 bases). From germline, CDR1 is GTSNPN and CDR2 SVGIG (reference sequence). Trimming stripped 0 bases from V and 6 bases from J, with 13 bases between. The CDR3 sequence is 14 residues long. CDR3 sequence (DNA): TGTGCCTGGAGTGTGGCTTGGGGGCGGGATACGCAGTATTTT. Protein: CAWSVAWGRDTQYF.